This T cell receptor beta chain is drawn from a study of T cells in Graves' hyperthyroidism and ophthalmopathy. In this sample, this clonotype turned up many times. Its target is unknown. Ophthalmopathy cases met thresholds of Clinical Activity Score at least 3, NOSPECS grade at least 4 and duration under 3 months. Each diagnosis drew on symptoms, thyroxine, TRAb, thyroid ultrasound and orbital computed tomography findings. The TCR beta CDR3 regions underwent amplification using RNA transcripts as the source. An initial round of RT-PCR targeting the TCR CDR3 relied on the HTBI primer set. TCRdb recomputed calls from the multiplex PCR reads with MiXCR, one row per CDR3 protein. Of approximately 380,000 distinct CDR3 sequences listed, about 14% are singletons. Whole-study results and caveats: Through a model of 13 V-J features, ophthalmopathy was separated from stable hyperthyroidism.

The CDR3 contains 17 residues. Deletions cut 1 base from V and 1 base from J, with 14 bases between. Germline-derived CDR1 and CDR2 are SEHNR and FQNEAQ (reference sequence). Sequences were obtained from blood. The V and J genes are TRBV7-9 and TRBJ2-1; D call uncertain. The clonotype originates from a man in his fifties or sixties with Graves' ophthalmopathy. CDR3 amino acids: CASSLGSLVASYNEQFF. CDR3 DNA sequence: TGTGCCAGCAGCTTAGGGTCCCTTGTGGCGTCCTACAATGAGCAGTTCTTC.